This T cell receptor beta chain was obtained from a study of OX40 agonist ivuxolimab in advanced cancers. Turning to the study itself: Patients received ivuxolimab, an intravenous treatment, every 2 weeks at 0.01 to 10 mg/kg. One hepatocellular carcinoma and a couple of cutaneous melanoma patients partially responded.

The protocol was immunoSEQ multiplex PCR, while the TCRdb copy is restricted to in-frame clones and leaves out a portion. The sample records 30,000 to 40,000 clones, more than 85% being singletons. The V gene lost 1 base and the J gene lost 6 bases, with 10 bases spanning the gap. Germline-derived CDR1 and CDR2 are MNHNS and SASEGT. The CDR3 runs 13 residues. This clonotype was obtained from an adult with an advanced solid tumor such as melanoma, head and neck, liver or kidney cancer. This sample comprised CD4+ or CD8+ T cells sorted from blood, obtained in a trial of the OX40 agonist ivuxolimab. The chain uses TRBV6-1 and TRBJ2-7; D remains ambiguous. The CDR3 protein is CASSEGPLGEQYF. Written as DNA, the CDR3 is TGTGCCAGCAGTGAAGGCCCCCTCGGCGAGCAGTACTTC.